These 27 T cell receptor beta chains came from one sample sequenced in a study of T-cell memory formation after mild COVID-19 (dated by TCRdb to about 2021). Receptors were amplified or captured by 5' RACE. Sequencing was carried out with an Illumina NovaSeq 6000. TCRdb reprocessed the public reads (quality trimming at Q25 with fastp, clone calling with MiXCR) and kept in-frame beta chains. A single entry per CDR3 protein holds the most common genes and DNA from its merged rows. The table for this sample lists 450,000 to 650,000 distinct CDR3 sequences; about a fifth of them were counted only once. Of the sample, about 8.7% is held by the ten largest clones. Input material: PBMCs or a T cell subset sorted from them (not recorded which). The receptors shown here come from an adult woman who had mild COVID-19 (a few samples of this study predate the infection). The sample titles of this study are shuffled in the database, so cell type and time point are left out; the donor was told from shared clones.

The chain links TRBV9 to TRBJ2-3, with TRBD1 matching 9 bases. CDR3 length: 15 amino acids. Germline trimming cut 3 bases from V and 4 bases from J; bases unmatched to any gene: 6. In germline, CDR1 is SGDLS, CDR2 YYNGEE. The CDR3 region is CASSARTGDADTQYF. In DNA, the CDR3 is TGTGCCAGCAGCGCACGGACAGGGGACGCAGATACGCAGTATTTT.

V and J are TRBV4-3 and TRBJ2-2; D is undetermined. Germline loops: CDR1 LGHNA, CDR2 YSLEER. V was shortened by 2 bases and J by 5 bases, with 6 bases between the two germline ends. The CDR3 spans 13 residues. The CDR3 DNA is TGCGCCAGCAGCCAAAAGGGTACCGGGGAGCTGTTTTTT. It codes for CASSQKGTGELFF.

The V gene is TRBV7-9, the J gene TRBJ1-2; D remains ambiguous. Germline CDR1 and CDR2: SEHNR and FQNEAQ (reference sequence). V was cut by 5 bases and J by 5 bases, with 15 bases left in between. CDR3 length: 14 amino acids. This CDR3 reads CASSPDGVRYGYTF. CDR3 nucleotide sequence: TGTGCCAGCAGCCCCGACGGGGTTCGGTATGGCTACACCTTC.

The J gene is TRBJ2-7, the V gene TRBV5-1; D is possibly TRBD1 (5 bases). Looked up from germline, CDR1 is SGHRS and CDR2 is YFSETQ. The CDR3 runs to 14 residues. The V gene lost 4 bases and the J gene lost 4 bases, with 15 bases spanning the gap. CDR3 in amino acids: CASSIHRMGYEQYF. In DNA form, the CDR3 reads TGCGCCAGCAGCATCCACAGGATGGGGTACGAGCAGTACTTC.

This clonotype was observed a few times. The chain couples TRBV20-1 to TRBJ2-7; D gene uncertain. Per germline, CDR1 DFQATT and CDR2 SNEGSKA (reference sequence). The CDR3 is 14 amino acids. V lost 1 base, J lost 5 bases, and 15 bases lay in between. CDR3 DNA: TGCAGTGCTAGAGTAGACGGAAGGAGCAACGAGCAGTACTTC. This translates into CSARVDGRSNEQYF.

The chain couples TRBV10-3 to TRBJ2-3; 7 nucleotides agree with TRBD1. This CDR3 has 12 amino acids. The trim removed 7 bases at V and 4 bases at J, leaving 2 bases unmatched. Germline values: CDR1 ENHRY, CDR2 SYGVKD. The CDR3 reads CAINRGADTQYF. The CDR3 DNA reads as TGTGCCATCAACAGGGGAGCAGATACGCAGTATTTT.

The J gene is TRBJ1-1, the V gene TRBV6-1; D is possibly TRBD1 (5 bases). V was cut by 8 bases and J by 1 base, with 14 bases left in between. CDR3 size: 14 residues. In germline, CDR1 is MNHNS, CDR2 SASEGT. The CDR3 is CASDRGGSNTEAFF. The DNA for the CDR3 is TGTGCCAGCGATCGGGGCGGTTCGAACACTGAAGCTTTCTTT.

This clonotype was found a few times. The chain recombines TRBV9 with TRBJ1-1; D uncertain. V lost 0 bases and J lost 3, with 9 bases in between. The CDR3 is 14 amino acids. Germline V lookup: CDR1 SGDLS, CDR2 YYNGEE. This CDR3 reads CASSVGLSDTEAFF. The DNA for the CDR3 is TGTGCCAGCAGCGTAGGTCTTTCGGACACTGAAGCTTTCTTT.

The chain combines TRBV18 with TRBJ2-1, with TRBD2 identical over 9 bases. V was pared by 2 bases and J by 7 bases, with 6 bases of the junction left unmatched. This CDR3 comprises 15 residues. Germline-derived CDR1 and CDR2 are KGHSH and LQKENI. The CDR3 sequence is CASSPGGGARNEQFF. The DNA of the CDR3 is TGTGCCAGCTCACCAGGCGGGGGGGCTCGGAATGAGCAGTTCTTC.

The chain carries TRBV29-1 and TRBJ2-5; 7 nucleotides match TRBD1. The J segment lost 5 bases and the V segment lost 0 bases, leaving 15 bases of the junction unmatched. This CDR3 is 17 amino acids long. CDR1 is SQVTM, CDR2 ANQGSEA, per germline. CDR3 sequence (DNA): TGCAGCGTTGAAGATCTTTCTGGCAGGGGACAGTTGGAGACCCAGTACTTC. Amino acid sequence: CSVEDLSGRGQLETQYF.

This chain uses TRBV20-1 with TRBJ2-5; the D gene is possibly TRBD1 (5 bases). Germline V gives CDR1 DFQATT, CDR2 SNEGSKA (reference sequence). V was trimmed by 6 bases and J by 1 base, leaving 12 bases between them. The CDR3 has 13 residues. The CDR3, as DNA: TGCAGTGCACCAGACAGCCCCCAAGAGACCCAGTACTTC. Encoded protein: CSAPDSPQETQYF.

V and J are TRBV5-6 and TRBJ1-1; 8 nucleotides line up with TRBD1. V trimming: 0 bases; J trimming: 2 bases; junction bases outside the gene matches: 3. Germline V lookup: CDR1 SGHDT, CDR2 YYEEEE. The CDR3 covers 15 residues. CDR3 DNA: TGTGCCAGCAGCTTGGTAGACAGGGGAAACACTGAAGCTTTCTTT. It yields the protein CASSLVDRGNTEAFF.

This clonotype was observed a single time. The J gene is TRBJ1-1, the V gene TRBV9, with 9 bases aligning to TRBD1. This CDR3 has 16 amino acids. From germline, CDR1 is SGDLS and CDR2 YYNGEE. V gave up 2 bases and J gave up 3 bases; unmatched junction bases: 8. CDR3: CASSVRRDREDTEAFF. The CDR3 DNA reads TGTGCCAGCAGCGTCCGGCGGGACAGGGAGGACACTGAAGCTTTCTTT.

This clonotype was picked up many times. The chain is built from TRBV18 and TRBJ2-5; possibly TRBD1 or TRBD2 for D (6 bases each). The germline V gene encodes CDR1 KGHSH and CDR2 LQKENI. This CDR3 spans 16 amino acids. V was shortened by 0 bases and J by 4 bases, with 15 bases between the two germline ends. This CDR3 reads CASSPPVGGGRETQYF. The CDR3 bases are TGTGCCAGCTCACCACCAGTTGGAGGGGGGAGAGAGACCCAGTACTTC.

The chain has TRBV7-2 and TRBJ1-3; perhaps TRBD1 as D (5 bases). This CDR3 spans 17 amino acids. Trimming shortened V by 2 bases and J by 10 bases, and 24 bases separated the two germline ends. CDR1 and CDR2 from the germline V gene are SGHTA and FQGNSA. The CDR3 here is CASSLNPTGIQGKTIYF. CDR3 sequence (DNA): TGTGCCAGCAGCTTAAATCCAACGGGGATTCAGGGCAAGACCATATATTTT.

This clonotype was counted only a few times. The chain couples TRBV30 to TRBJ1-5; D gene unclear. This CDR3 region has 15 residues. Trimming cost V 2 bases and J 1 base, with 12 bases left between them. CDR1 GTSNPN and CDR2 SVGIG come from the germline V gene (reference sequence). In nucleotides, the CDR3 is TGTGCCTGGAGTTCCGGGGTAGGGAGCAATCAGCCCCAGCATTTT. As protein: CAWSSGVGSNQPQHF.

The chain employs TRBV25-1 and TRBJ2-1, with 7 bases matching TRBD1. V lost 1 base and J lost 0; bases outside the gene matches: 3. CDR3 length: 16 residues. Germline-derived CDR1 and CDR2 are MGHDK and SYGVNS. The CDR3 loop reads CASSESNRGSYNEQFF. As DNA, the CDR3 is TGTGCCAGCAGTGAATCTAACAGGGGCTCCTACAATGAGCAGTTCTTC.

The V and J genes are TRBV19 and TRBJ1-1; the match to TRBD1 covers 8 bases. The CDR3 runs 15 residues. The V segment lost 7 bases and the J segment 2 bases; nucleotides outside the gene matches: 9. The germline V gene encodes CDR1 LNHDA and CDR2 SQIVND (reference sequence). The CDR3 sequence: CASIFRDRPNTEAFF. CDR3 nucleotide sequence: TGTGCCAGTATCTTCCGGGACAGGCCTAACACTGAAGCTTTCTTT.

The chain is built from TRBV7-9 and TRBJ1-2; D not resolved. Germline CDR1 is SEHNR and CDR2 is FQNEAQ (reference sequence). Trimming took off 1 base at V and 10 bases at J, with 10 bases between the two ends. This CDR3 spans 12 amino acids. CDR3 loop: CASSLEGTYYTF. CDR3 coding DNA: TGTGCCAGCAGCTTAGAGGGCACCTACTACACCTTC.

This clonotype showed up just a few times. The chain joins TRBV7-9 to TRBJ1-6; 7 bases are shared with TRBD1. V lost 5 bases to trimming and J lost 8 bases; unmatched junction nucleotides: 6. CDR3 length equals 14 residues. Germline CDR1 SEHNR, CDR2 FQNEAQ (reference sequence). DNA for the CDR3: TGTGCCAGCAGCGCGACAGGGTGGGATTCACCCCTCCACTTT. This sequence encodes CASSATGWDSPLHF.

This clonotype was seen a single time. The genes are TRBV4-3 and TRBJ2-7; D is possibly TRBD1 (6 bases). The ends were cut back, 3 bases at V and 6 bases at J, with 12 bases in the middle. This CDR3 comprises 13 residues. Germline CDR1 reads LGHNA; CDR2 reads YSLEER. CDR3 residues: CASSHETGVEQYF. The CDR3 nucleotides read TGCGCCAGCAGCCATGAGACAGGAGTCGAGCAGTACTTC.

In this sample, this clonotype turned up a few times. The CDR3, as DNA: TGTGCCACCAGTGACGGGTTTGAAAGCACTGAAGCTTTCTTT. Its protein is CATSDGFESTEAFF. This rearrangement joins TRBV24-1 to TRBJ1-1; no clear D. V lost 4 bases to trimming and J lost 4 bases, with 12 bases between them. The CDR3 consists of 14 residues. Germline assignment: CDR1 KGHDR and CDR2 SFDVKD.

This chain uses TRBV11-3 with TRBJ2-1; the D call may be TRBD1 or TRBD2 (5 bases each). This CDR3 is 15 amino acids long. CDR1 and CDR2 from the germline V gene are SGHNT and YENEEA. V was pared by 3 bases and J by 0 bases, with 9 bases between. As DNA, the CDR3 is TGTGCCAGCAGCTTTGCAGGGAGCTCCTACAATGAGCAGTTCTTC. Protein sequence: CASSFAGSSYNEQFF.

The V and J genes are TRBV7-9 and TRBJ2-1; perhaps TRBD2 as D (6 bases). Trimming shortened V by 5 bases and J by 2 bases, and 10 bases separated the two germline ends. Germline assignment: CDR1 SEHNR and CDR2 FQNEAQ (reference sequence). This CDR3 contains 14 residues. The CDR3 DNA reads TGTGCCAGCAGCCCTAGACTAGCCTACAATGAGCAGTTCTTC. Its translation is CASSPRLAYNEQFF.

The rearrangement joins TRBV15 to TRBJ2-1, with 12 nucleotides matching TRBD2. In germline, CDR1 is LNHNV, CDR2 YYDKDF (reference sequence). After removal of 7 bases from V and 3 bases from J, the junction contained 10 bases not matched to a gene. CDR3 length: 17 residues. In nucleotides, the CDR3 is TGTGCCACCATCGACCCTAGCGGGGGGGCGGTCTACAATGAGCAGTTCTTC. It encodes CATIDPSGGAVYNEQFF.

This clonotype has more than one count but fewer than ten. The rearrangement uses TRBV29-1 and TRBJ2-3; D gene ambiguous. Germline V gene data show CDR1 as SQVTM and CDR2 as ANQGSEA. V was shortened by 7 bases and J by 7 bases, with 9 bases between the two germline ends. The CDR3 is 10 residues long. CDR3 in amino acids: CSAGGHTQYF. The DNA of the CDR3 is TGCAGCGCTGGCGGTCATACGCAGTATTTT.

A few counts support this clonotype. The chain recombines TRBV5-4 with TRBJ2-5, with D possibly being TRBD1 or TRBD2 (6 bases each). Trimming pared 0 bases from V and 5 bases from J, leaving 17 bases between. The germline V gene has CDR1 SGHNT and CDR2 YYREEE (reference sequence). This CDR3 spans 16 amino acids. CDR3 region: CASSLGRGPLSETQYF. In DNA, the CDR3 is TGTGCCAGCAGCTTGGGTCGGGGGCCCTTGAGCGAGACCCAGTACTTC.